Sequencing of this T cell receptor (beta chain) was carried out in a study of T cell responses to AZD1222 COVID-19 vaccine. Whole-study findings and limits: Donors in the cohort were predominantly white British and more often female, and clonal diversity was possibly underestimated.

Assay: immunoSEQ multiplex PCR; the TCRdb copy retains only in-frame clones and omits some. The sample has over 95,000 clones, roughly 86% seen once. Details on this clone: Antigen unknown.

Per germline, CDR1 SGHNT and CDR2 YYREEE (reference sequence). J gave up 7 bases and V 4 bases, and 4 bases lay outside the gene matches. The CDR3 runs to 13 residues. V gene TRBV5-4 combines with J gene TRBJ2-7; 11 bases line up with TRBD2. The sequence was obtained from an adult who received the AZD1222 COVID-19 vaccine. Specimen: peripheral blood, collected 28 days after the second AZD1222 dose. In DNA form, the CDR3 reads TGTGCCAGCAGCACACTAGCGGGAGTTGAGCAGTACTTC. Amino acid sequence: CASSTLAGVEQYF.